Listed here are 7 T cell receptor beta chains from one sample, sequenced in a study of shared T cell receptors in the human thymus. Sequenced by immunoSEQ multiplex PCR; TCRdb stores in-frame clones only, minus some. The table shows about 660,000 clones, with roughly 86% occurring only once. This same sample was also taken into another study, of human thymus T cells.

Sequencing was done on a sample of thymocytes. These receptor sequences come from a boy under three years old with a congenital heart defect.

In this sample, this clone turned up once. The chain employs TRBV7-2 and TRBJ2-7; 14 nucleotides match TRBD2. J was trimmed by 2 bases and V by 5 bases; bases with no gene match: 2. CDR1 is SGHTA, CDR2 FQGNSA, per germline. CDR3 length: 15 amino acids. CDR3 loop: CASSPTSGGAYEQYF. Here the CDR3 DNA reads TGTGCCAGCAGCCCGACTAGCGGGGGGGCCTACGAGCAGTACTTC.

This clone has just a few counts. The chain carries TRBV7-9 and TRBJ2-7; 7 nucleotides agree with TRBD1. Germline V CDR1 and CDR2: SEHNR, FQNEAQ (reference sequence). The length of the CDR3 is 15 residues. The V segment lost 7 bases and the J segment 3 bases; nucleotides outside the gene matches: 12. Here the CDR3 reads CASIQQGSSIYEQYF. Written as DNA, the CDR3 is TGTGCCAGCATTCAACAGGGGAGTAGCATCTACGAGCAGTACTTC.

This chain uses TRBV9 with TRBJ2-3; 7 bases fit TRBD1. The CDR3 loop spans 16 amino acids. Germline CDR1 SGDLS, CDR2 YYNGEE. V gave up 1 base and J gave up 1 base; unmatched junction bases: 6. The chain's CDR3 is CASSVRQGPGTDTQYF. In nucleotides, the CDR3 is TGTGCCAGCAGCGTAAGACAGGGCCCCGGCACAGATACGCAGTATTTT.

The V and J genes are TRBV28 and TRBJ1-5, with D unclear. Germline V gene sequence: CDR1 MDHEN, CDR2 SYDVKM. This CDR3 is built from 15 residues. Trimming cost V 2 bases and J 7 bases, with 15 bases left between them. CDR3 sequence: CASSLHLGGTQPQHF. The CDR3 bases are TGTGCCAGCAGTTTACACCTAGGAGGCACCCAGCCCCAGCATTTT.

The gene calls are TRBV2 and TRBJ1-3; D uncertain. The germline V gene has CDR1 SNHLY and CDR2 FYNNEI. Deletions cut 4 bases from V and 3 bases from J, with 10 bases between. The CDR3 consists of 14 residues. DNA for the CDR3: TGTGCCAGCAGTGTCAAGCAGGTTGGAAACACCATATATTTT. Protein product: CASSVKQVGNTIYF.

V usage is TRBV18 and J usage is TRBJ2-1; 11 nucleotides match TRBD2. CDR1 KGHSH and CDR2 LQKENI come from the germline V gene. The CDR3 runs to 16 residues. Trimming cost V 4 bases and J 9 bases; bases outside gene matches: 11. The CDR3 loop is CASSRAGTSGTGEQFF. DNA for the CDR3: TGTGCCAGCTCACGGGCCGGGACTAGCGGAACGGGTGAGCAGTTCTTC.

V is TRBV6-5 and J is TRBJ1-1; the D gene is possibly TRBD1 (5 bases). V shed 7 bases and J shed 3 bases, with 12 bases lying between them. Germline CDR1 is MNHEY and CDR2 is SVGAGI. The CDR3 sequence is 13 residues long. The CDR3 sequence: CASKLGGDTEAFF. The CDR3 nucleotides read TGTGCCAGCAAACTCGGGGGGGACACTGAAGCTTTCTTT.